The entry below describes one TCR beta chain. This entry belongs to a study of cytomegalovirus exposure and HLA in healthy donors. 13 Jbeta primers and 60 Vbeta primers were used for the PCR. Some clones are missing from TCRdb's copy, which holds only in-frame ones; the method was immunoSEQ multiplex PCR. This table has roughly 130,000 clones, roughly 80% appearing once. The sequenced sample consisted of PBMCs. The TCR comes from a woman aged 40 to 49 in good health and CMV-seropositive.

The CDR3 region has the DNA TGTGCCAGCAGCCAGGGACACCGTGACTATGGCTACACCTTC. This sequence encodes CASSQGHRDYGYTF. The chain uses TRBV6-5 and TRBJ1-2, with D perhaps matching TRBD1 (6 bases). V lost 6 bases and J 3 bases, leaving 14 bases between the germline ends. Germline lookup yields CDR1 MNHEY and CDR2 SVGAGI. The CDR3 consists of 14 residues.